This T cell receptor beta chain emerged from a study of blood T cells in healthy people across ages (dated by TCRdb to 2013 to 2016). At the level of the whole study: Template switching captured roughly one uniquely barcoded TCR beta cDNA molecule per two T cells in model experiments. Using deep sequencing normalized with unique cDNA molecular identifiers, the study measured how TCR beta repertoire diversity changes with age. The donors were split into four age groups: young (average 16 years), middle-aged (39), aged (62) and long-lived (over 80). To avoid experimental bias, donors of different ages were spread randomly across the sequencing lanes. Two additional independent replicas of 1 million unique cDNA reads from the same blood draw were analyzed for two donors (one aged 18 to 30 and one aged 80 or older).

From its cysteine to its phenylalanine, the CDR3 spans 15 amino acids. Only the CDR3 part of the read is kept: 45 bases, read in frame from the first base. The germline V gene (reference sequence) yields DFQATT for CDR1 and SNEGSKA for CDR2. The 39 donors, aged about 6 to 100 years, were systemically healthy Caucasian individuals from Russia. Ten milliliters of peripheral blood were drawn from each donor into EDTA-treated Vacutainer tubes. Ficoll-Paque density-gradient centrifugation was used to isolate PBMCs, with at least 6.5 million per sample. Total RNA, at least 6 micrograms per sample, was extracted from PBMCs with Trizol reagent. Naive CD45RAhigh/CD27high T cell percentages were measured by flow cytometry on a PBMC aliquot from every donor. A word on this clonotype: Its specific antigen is unknown. Base quality data are lacking; no much larger clone is found one base away.

Library method: 5' RACE. The instrument given in TCRdb is Illumina HiSeq 2500. A second PCR of roughly 6 to 11 cycles was run with a J-beta primer mix and a sample-barcoded 5' primer. Each TCR beta cDNA molecule received a unique molecular identifier from a template-switch 5' adaptor carrying 12 random nucleotides. Each sample yielded at least 3 million CDR3-containing paired-end reads. All of the RNA was converted into first-strand cDNA using the Mint cDNA synthesis kit, with a TRBC-specific oligonucleotide serving as the primer. Following uracil-DNA glycosylase treatment, all cDNA underwent a first 18-cycle PCR with the universal primers M1SS and BC2_uni_R. The paper's data handling went like this. Each sample was normalized by randomly selecting 1 million high-quality reads, each carrying a distinct molecular identifier. Instead of being binned into consensus sequences, reads that shared molecular identifiers were thrown out. MiTCR, run with a Q25 quality threshold and the strictest error-elimination algorithm, handled CDR3 identification, clonotype clustering and error correction. A nonparametric unseen species model with Euler transformation was used to estimate a lower bound on total TCR beta diversity. TCRdb ran its own pipeline on the public reads, namely fastp trimming at Q25 and MiXCR clone calling, and kept in-frame beta chains. Under each unique CDR3 protein, matching rows form one entry showing the most common genes and DNA. These V and J calls derive from TCRdb rather than the authors' analysis. Present in this sample are 950,000 to 1,200,000 distinct CDR3 sequences, 35% to 45% of which were seen just once. In total, the top ten clones hold 10% to 15% of the sample.

On the study overall, not on this receptor specifically: Donor CMV infection status was unknown, potentially confounding age-related changes in expanded clonotypes. Estimates of total diversity based on one million sequenced T cells were regarded as lower bounds and as underestimates. Observed TCR beta diversity per million T cells fell roughly linearly with age, and a significant reduction was already apparent by age around 40. The long-lived group showed more naive CD4+ T cells, fewer expanded clones and increased TCR diversity than the aged group, suggesting age selection. Since profiling was done on bulk unsorted PBMCs, naive and antigen-experienced compartments could not be conclusively compared. A strong correlation was found between observed TCR beta diversity and the percentage of naive T cells measured by flow cytometry.

The TCR comes from a man between 18 and 29 years old in good health. The sequenced sample consisted of blood. This receptor chain uses TRBV20-1 and TRBJ2-1, and TRBD2 may be the D gene, going by 6 matching bases. The better agreement between TRBJ2-7 and the DNA end casts doubt on the J call. The CDR3 is CSAMAAGDSYNEQYF. In nucleotides, the sequence is TGCAGTGCTATGGCGGCTGGGGACTCCTACAATGAGCAGTACTTC.